Following are 9 T cell receptor beta chains from one sample sequenced in a study of CD8 T cells in Susac syndrome. Random hexamers were used to reverse transcribe an amount of 0.5 to 1 ug RNA. TCRdb used MiXCR to reprocess the immunoSEQ multiplex PCR reads, holding one entry per CDR3 protein. Found here are approximately 120,000 distinct CDR3 sequences, about 93% of them singletons; the top ten hold 0.065% to 0.09%. The sample consisted of CD4+ T cells from PBMCs. The source of these receptors is a human donor in good health.

V gene TRBV5-4 combines with J gene TRBJ2-5; the match to TRBD2 covers 15 bases. Unmatched junction bases numbered 5, after V lost 4 bases and J lost 1 base. Germline values: CDR1 SGHNT, CDR2 YYREEE (reference sequence). The CDR3 loop spans 17 amino acids. The CDR3 sequence is CASSIGLAGGFQETQYF. The CDR3, as DNA: TGTGCCAGCAGCATCGGACTAGCGGGAGGGTTCCAAGAGACCCAGTACTTC.

This chain uses TRBV20-1 with TRBJ2-4, with 7 bases aligning to TRBD1. Unmatched junction bases numbered 0, after V lost 0 bases and J lost 7 bases. CDR1 and CDR2 from the germline V gene are DFQATT and SNEGSKA (reference sequence). CDR3 length: 12 residues. The CDR3 nucleotides read TGCAGTGCTAGAGACAGGGGGAACATTCAGTACTTC. The encoded protein is CSARDRGNIQYF.

The CDR3 DNA is TGTGCCATCAGTGAGGGACTAGCAGATAGCACAGATACGCAGTATTTT. Translating it yields CAISEGLADSTDTQYF. The chain combines TRBV10-3 with TRBJ2-3, with 8 bases lining up with TRBD2. Germline assignment: CDR1 ENHRY and CDR2 SYGVKD. J was trimmed by 0 bases and V by 2 bases; bases with no gene match: 4. The CDR3 runs 16 residues.

V usage is TRBV15 and J usage is TRBJ2-1, with TRBD2 identical over 10 bases. V shed 5 bases, J shed 3 bases, and the junction held 7 bases outside the gene matches. Germline-derived CDR1 and CDR2 are LNHNV and YYDKDF (reference sequence). The CDR3 totals 16 residues. The CDR3 DNA reads as TGTGCCACCAGCGCCCGGACTAGCGGTTACTACAATGAGCAGTTCTTC. Translating it yields CATSARTSGYYNEQFF.

The rearrangement links TRBV7-2 to TRBJ1-1; the D is unclear. Germline values: CDR1 SGHTA, CDR2 FQGNSA. With 6 bases removed from V and 6 bases from J, the gap between germline ends came to 8 bases. The CDR3 extends over 11 amino acids. Here the CDR3 reads CASRLTSEAFF. CDR3 DNA sequence: TGTGCCAGCAGATTGACGTCTGAAGCTTTCTTT. Combining the CDR3 with reference TRBV7-2 and TRBJ1-1 gives the whole variable domain GAGVSQSPSNKVTEKGKDVELRCDPISGHTALYWYRQSLGQGLEFLIYFQGNSAPDKSGLPSDRFSAERTGGSVSTLTIQRTQQEDSAVYLCASRLTSEAFFGQGTRLTVV.

CDR3 residues: CASSQDPGTSGSSTDTQYF. Here the CDR3 DNA reads TGCGCCAGCAGCCAAGACCCCGGGACTAGCGGCTCTAGCACAGATACGCAGTATTTT. V gene TRBV4-3 combines with J gene TRBJ2-3; 11 bases map to TRBD2. The CDR3 has 19 amino acids. Germline V gives CDR1 LGHNA, CDR2 YSLEER. V shed 0 bases and J 0 bases; nucleotides not matched to a gene: 8.

This rearrangement joins TRBV19 to TRBJ1-2, with 7 bases lining up with TRBD1. The germline CDR1 and CDR2 sequences are LNHDA and SQIVND (reference sequence). With V trimmed by 5 bases and J by 3 bases, 12 bases remained unmatched. The CDR3 spans 16 residues. The CDR3 here is CASSLRTGGRYYGYTF. CDR3 nucleotide sequence: TGTGCCAGTAGTCTTAGGACAGGAGGACGCTACTATGGCTACACCTTC.

The chain combines TRBV19 with TRBJ1-4, with 7 bases aligning to TRBD1. The CDR3 length is 14 residues. V lost 6 bases to trimming and J lost 8 bases; unmatched junction nucleotides: 9. Germline values: CDR1 LNHDA, CDR2 SQIVND (reference sequence). The CDR3: CASSPQGKYEKLFF. The CDR3 DNA follows: TGTGCCAGTAGCCCACAGGGGAAATACGAAAAACTGTTTTTT.

The chain uses TRBV18 and TRBJ2-1; D unresolved. Trimming removed 0 bases from V and 7 bases from J, with 7 bases in between. Germline V lookup: CDR1 KGHSH, CDR2 LQKENI. This CDR3 is 13 amino acids long. DNA for the CDR3: TGTGCCAGCTCACCACCAGGAACGAATGAGCAGTTCTTC. As protein: CASSPPGTNEQFF. Using reference TRBV18 and TRBJ2-1 for the parts outside the CDR3, the full variable domain is NAGVMQNPRHLVRRRGQEARLRCSPMKGHSHVYWYRQLPEEGLKFMVYLQKENIIDESGMPKERFSAEFPKEGPSILRIQQVVRGDSAAYFCASSPPGTNEQFFGPGTRLTVL.